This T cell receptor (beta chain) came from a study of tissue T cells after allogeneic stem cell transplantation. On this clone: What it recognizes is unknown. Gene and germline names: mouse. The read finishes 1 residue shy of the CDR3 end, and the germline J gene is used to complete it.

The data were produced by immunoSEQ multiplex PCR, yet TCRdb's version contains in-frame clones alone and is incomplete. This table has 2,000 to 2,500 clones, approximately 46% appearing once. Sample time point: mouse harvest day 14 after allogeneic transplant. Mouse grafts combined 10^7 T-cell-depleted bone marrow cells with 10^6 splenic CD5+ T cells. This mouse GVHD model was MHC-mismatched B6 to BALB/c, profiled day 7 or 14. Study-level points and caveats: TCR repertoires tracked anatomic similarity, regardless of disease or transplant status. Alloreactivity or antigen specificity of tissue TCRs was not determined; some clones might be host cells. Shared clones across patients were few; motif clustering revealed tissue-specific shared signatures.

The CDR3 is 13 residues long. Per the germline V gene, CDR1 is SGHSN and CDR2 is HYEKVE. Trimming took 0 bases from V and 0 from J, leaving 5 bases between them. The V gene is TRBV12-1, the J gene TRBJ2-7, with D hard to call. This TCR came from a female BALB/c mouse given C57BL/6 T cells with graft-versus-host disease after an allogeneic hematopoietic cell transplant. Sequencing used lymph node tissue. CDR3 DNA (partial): TGTGCCAGCTCTCTCAGGAGCTCCTATGAACAGTAC. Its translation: CASSLRSSYEQY. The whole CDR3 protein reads CASSLRSSYEQYF.